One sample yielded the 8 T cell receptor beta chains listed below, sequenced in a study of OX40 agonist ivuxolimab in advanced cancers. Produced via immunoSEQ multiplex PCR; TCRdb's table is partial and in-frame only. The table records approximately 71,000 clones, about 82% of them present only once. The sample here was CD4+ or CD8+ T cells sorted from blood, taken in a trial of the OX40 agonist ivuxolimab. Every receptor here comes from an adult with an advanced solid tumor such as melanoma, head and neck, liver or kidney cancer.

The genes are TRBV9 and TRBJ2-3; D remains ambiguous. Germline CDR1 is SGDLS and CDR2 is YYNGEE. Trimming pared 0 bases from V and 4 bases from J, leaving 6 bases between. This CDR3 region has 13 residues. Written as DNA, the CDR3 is TGTGCCAGCAGCGTAGAGGTGCCAGATACGCAGTATTTT. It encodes CASSVEVPDTQYF.

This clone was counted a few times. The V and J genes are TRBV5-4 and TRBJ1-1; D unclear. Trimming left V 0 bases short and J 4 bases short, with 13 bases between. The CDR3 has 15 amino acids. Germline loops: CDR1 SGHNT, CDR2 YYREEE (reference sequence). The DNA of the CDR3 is TGTGCCAGCAGCTTGGGATCTGGTCCTCTCACTGAAGCTTTCTTT. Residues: CASSLGSGPLTEAFF.

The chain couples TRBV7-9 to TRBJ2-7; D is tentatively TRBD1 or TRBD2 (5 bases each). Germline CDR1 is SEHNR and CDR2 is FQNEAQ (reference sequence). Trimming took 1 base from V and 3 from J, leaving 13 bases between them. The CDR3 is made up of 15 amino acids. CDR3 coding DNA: TGTGCCAGCAGCTTAGGCGGTGGTGGGGGCTACGAGCAGTACTTC. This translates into CASSLGGGGGYEQYF.

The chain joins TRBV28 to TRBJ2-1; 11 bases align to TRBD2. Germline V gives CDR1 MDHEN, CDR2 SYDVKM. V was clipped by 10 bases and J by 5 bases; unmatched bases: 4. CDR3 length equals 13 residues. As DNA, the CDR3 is TGTGCCACCTTACTAGCGGGGGACAATGAGCAGTTCTTC. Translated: CATLLAGDNEQFF.

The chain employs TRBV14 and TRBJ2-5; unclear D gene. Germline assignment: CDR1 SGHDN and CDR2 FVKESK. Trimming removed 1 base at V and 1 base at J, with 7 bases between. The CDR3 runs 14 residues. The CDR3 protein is CASSQVPSQETQYF. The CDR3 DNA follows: TGTGCCAGCAGCCAAGTGCCAAGCCAAGAGACCCAGTACTTC.

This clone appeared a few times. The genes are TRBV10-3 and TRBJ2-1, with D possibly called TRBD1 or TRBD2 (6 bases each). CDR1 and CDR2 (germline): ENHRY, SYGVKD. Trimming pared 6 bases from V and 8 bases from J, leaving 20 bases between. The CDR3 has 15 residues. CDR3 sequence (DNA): TGTGCCATCAGCGGGAGACAGGCCACGGGGGATGAGCAGTTCTTC. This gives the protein CAISGRQATGDEQFF.

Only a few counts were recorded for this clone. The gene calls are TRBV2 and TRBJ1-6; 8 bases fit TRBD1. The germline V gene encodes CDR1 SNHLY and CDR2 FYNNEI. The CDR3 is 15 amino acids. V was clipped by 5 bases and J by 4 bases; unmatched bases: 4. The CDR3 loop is CASSFQGAYNSPLHF. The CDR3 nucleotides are TGTGCCAGCAGTTTTCAGGGGGCTTATAATTCACCCCTCCACTTT.

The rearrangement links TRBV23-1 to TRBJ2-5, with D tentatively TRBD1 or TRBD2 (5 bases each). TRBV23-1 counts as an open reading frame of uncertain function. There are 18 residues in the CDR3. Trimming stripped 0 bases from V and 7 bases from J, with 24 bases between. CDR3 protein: CASSQSLRGARRAGTQYF. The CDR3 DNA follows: TGCGCCAGCAGTCAATCTCTACGAGGGGCGCGGAGAGCAGGGACCCAGTACTTC.